The clone carrying this T cell receptor (beta chain) was counted between two and nine times. The target antigen is unknown. 5'RACE template switching added a universal primer site and UMIs to TCR cDNA. A single record per CDR3 protein comes from TCRdb applying MiXCR to the 5' RACE reads. The sample lists approximately 240,000 distinct CDR3 sequences, roughly 3.7% occurring once. The data are from a study of T cells after yellow fever vaccination. Study results and limitations: Repertoires sorted by FACS could include abundant clonotypes that are contaminants from the bulk population. Among primary-vaccination clones, most reappeared after the booster, at around 97% for CD4 and around 91% for CD8.

The material was PBMCs, obtained 15 days after the yellow fever booster vaccination. The TCR originated in a man between 18 and 35 years old who received the YFV17D yellow fever vaccine.

This chain's CDR3 is CASSLGNVGGNQPQHF. The DNA for the CDR3 is TGTGCCAGCAGTTTAGGCAATGTAGGTGGGAATCAGCCCCAGCATTTT. The rearrangement uses TRBV12-3 or TRBV12-4 and TRBJ1-5; D remains ambiguous. V dropped 1 base and J dropped 4 bases, with 14 bases sitting between them. This CDR3 contains 16 residues.